This T cell receptor beta chain was recovered during a study of blood T cells in healthy people across ages. Study-level points and caveats: Unsorted PBMC input precluded a conclusive naive versus antigen-experienced comparison.

Notes on this clonotype: Antigen specificity is unknown.

A second roughly 6 to 12 cycle PCR used barcoded and J-beta primers. TCRdb processed the 5' RACE reads anew with MiXCR; each CDR3 protein has one entry. Of around 1,500,000 distinct CDR3 sequences in the sample, around two fifths were seen once. Trimming shortened V by 6 bases and J by 0 bases, and 12 bases separated the two germline ends. The length of the CDR3 is 13 residues. Germline V CDR1 and CDR2: DFQATT, SNEGSKA (reference sequence). Healthy individuals of Caucasian origin from Russia, aged 6 to 90, served as donors. Peripheral blood, roughly 11 milliliters per donor, was collected. This clonotype was obtained from a woman between 18 and 30 years old in good health. The V gene is TRBV20-1, the J gene TRBJ2-7, with D tentatively TRBD1 or TRBD2 (5 bases each). Sample: blood. CDR3: CSATPGLSYEQYF. CDR3 in DNA: TGCAGTGCAACCCCGGGGCTCTCCTACGAGCAGTACTTC.